This TCR beta chain was found in a study of T-cell reconstitution after alpha-beta-depleted transplantation in children listed by TCRdb under 2016. Background for the entire study: Using TCR repertoire profiling, the study followed T-cell immune reconstitution in a quantitative way in children after TCRalphabeta/CD19-depleted allogeneic hematopoietic cell transplantation.

Here is what the overall study found, with its caveats: Hyperexpanded clone frequencies declined over subsequent months; after one year, T-cell counts and TCRbeta diversity were mostly attributed to newly produced T cells. About two months after transplant, the apparently early recovery of alphabetaT-cell counts reportedly depended on just several hundred clones that had expanded rapidly and came from non-depleted graft cells. In some patients, the high TCRbeta diversity seen at day 60 was put down to recipient T cells and intrathymic progenitors that had survived conditioning.

This clonotype was counted at least ten times. Its binding antigen is unknown. Base quality data are lacking; no much larger clone is found one base away. This sample's treatment or condition label indicates: allogeneic hematopoietic cell transplantation with graft depleted of TCRalphabeta T cells and CD19 B cells. TCRalphabeta/CD19-depleted allogeneic hematopoietic cell grafts were given to the transplant recipients, all of whom were children. The method behind the library was PCR. The instrument given in TCRdb is Illumina HiSeq 2500. TCR libraries were prepared with molecular barcoding, using unique molecular identifiers to normalize TCRbeta repertoire quantification. Through fastp at Q25 and MiXCR, TCRdb rebuilt clones from the public reads, retaining in-frame beta chains. Identical CDR3 protein sequences are pooled into one entry, listed with their most common genes and DNA. The sample table lists hundreds of thousands of distinct CDR3 sequences, around 12% of them with a count of one. Of the sample, 0.75% to 0.85% falls within the top ten clones.

The sequence derives from a girl between 2 and 10 years old with congenital amegakaryocytic thrombocytopenia, due to receive a stem cell transplant. The specimen comprised PBMCs, sampled before TCRalphabeta/CD19-depleted stem cell transplant.

The CDR3 reads CSARALVAGASETQYF. Read as DNA, the sequence is TGCAGTGCTAGAGCTTTAGTGGCGGGAGCGTCGGAGACCCAGTACTTC. The V and J genes are TRBV20-1 and TRBJ2-5, with TRBD2 matching 7 junction bases. V is pruned by 1 base and J by 5 bases, leaving 13 bases of the junction without a gene match. As encoded in the germline V gene (reference sequence), CDR1 is DFQATT while CDR2 is SNEGSKA. Counted from cysteine to phenylalanine, this CDR3 has 16 amino acids. Solely the CDR3 DNA is kept, with 48 bases framed from the first base.